The clone carrying this T cell receptor (beta chain) was detected a few times. Its target is not known. Amplification targeted TCR beta CDR3 regions from RNA transcripts. The HTBI primer set drove a first-round RT-PCR of the TCR CDR3. TCRdb ran MiXCR on the multiplex PCR reads and lists one entry per CDR3 protein. This sample has around 490,000 distinct CDR3 sequences, with approximately 20% found just once. The data derive from a study of T cells in Graves' hyperthyroidism and ophthalmopathy. Notes on the study in general: The model predicted ophthalmopathy a median roughly 6.3 months before onset.

Clinical symptoms, serum thyroxine, TRAb, thyroid ultrasound and orbital computed tomography established diagnosis. Sequencing was done on a sample of blood. The receptor comes from a man in his forties or fifties with Graves' ophthalmopathy.

DNA of the CDR3: TGTGCCAGCACCCTGCGATGGGACAGGGGGCTGAACGAGCAGTACTTC. It codes for CASTLRWDRGLNEQYF. This chain uses TRBV6-1 with TRBJ2-7, with TRBD1 matching over 12 bases. The CDR3 covers 16 residues. The V and J ends lost 7 bases and 5 bases, in that order; junction bases with no gene match: 12. The V gene's germline CDR1 is MNHNS and CDR2 SASEGT.